This T cell receptor beta chain was recorded in a study of shared clonotypes between healthy human individuals. Overall study results and limits: Few donors restricted represented genetic and exposure-history diversity.

This clone was picked up a small number of times. The antigen remains undetermined. All donors qualified as healthy HIV-negative adults and had experienced no recent acute infections or vaccinations. Clones were read by immunoSEQ multiplex PCR, and TCRdb kept only the in-frame ones, dropping some. The sample includes 400,000 to 500,000 clones, around 80% of them seen just once. The specimen was PBMCs. The receptor's source is a woman between 35 and 50 years old in good health. Some clones in this sample may be carry-over from other donors' samples.

The CDR3 spells CASSQEDRGYGYTF. CDR3 coding DNA: TGTGCCAGCAGCCAAGAGGACAGGGGTTATGGCTACACCTTC. The chain recombines TRBV4-2 with TRBJ1-2, with TRBD1 matching 9 bases. The V gene's germline CDR1 is LGHNA and CDR2 YNFKEQ. CDR3 length: 14 residues. V gave up 0 bases and J gave up 5 bases; unmatched junction bases: 1.